This T cell receptor (beta chain) was obtained from a study of cytomegalovirus exposure and HLA in healthy donors. Trimming pared 4 bases from V and 5 bases from J, leaving 8 bases between. The CDR3 is 11 residues long. Germline CDR1 reads DFQATT; CDR2 reads SNEGSKA (reference sequence). 60 Vbeta and 13 Jbeta primers were used in PCR. Assay used: immunoSEQ multiplex PCR; TCRdb lists only in-frame clones, some missing. The sample includes 90,000 to 120,000 clones, roughly three quarters of them seen just once. With regard to this clone: Its matching antigen is unknown.

Findings of the study overall: A reported reduction in N-insertions relative to the roughly 700-donor mean was seen in an Asian-associated ancestry cluster in a later analysis. The later analysis indicated that the majority of CMV-associated TCR beta chains appeared HLA-restricted. 16,951 TCR beta sequences were associated with HLA alleles at 0.05 false discovery rate in a later analysis.

The J gene is TRBJ2-5, the V gene TRBV20-1; D might be TRBD1 (5 bases). This receptor was taken from a man between 18 and 29 years old in good health and CMV-seronegative. The sample comprised PBMCs. CDR3 loop: CSATKGETQYF. The CDR3 nucleotides are TGCAGTGCTACGAAGGGGGAGACCCAGTACTTC.